The 24 T cell receptor beta chains in this list originate from one sample, sequenced in a study of cytomegalovirus exposure and HLA in healthy donors. The PCR was carried out with 60 Vbeta primers and 13 Jbeta primers. Sequenced by immunoSEQ multiplex PCR; TCRdb stores in-frame clones only, minus some. The sample lists 120,000 to 150,000 clones; over 65% were seen once. Material: PBMCs. The receptors here all came from a woman in her thirties in good health and CMV-seronegative.

This clone showed up just a few times. The rearrangement joins TRBV18 to TRBJ2-1; D gene unclear. The CDR3 totals 13 residues. Trimming pared 6 bases from V and 5 bases from J, leaving 11 bases between. Germline V lookup: CDR1 KGHSH, CDR2 LQKENI. The CDR3 DNA reads TGTGCCAGCTCTGTCGTAAATAACAATGAGCAGTTCTTC. Its protein is CASSVVNNNEQFF.

The chain carries TRBV2 and TRBJ1-1, with TRBD1 matching 7 bases. V shed 6 bases and J 1 base; nucleotides not matched to a gene: 5. The germline gives CDR1 SNHLY, CDR2 FYNNEI. The CDR3 extends over 14 amino acids. CDR3 in amino acids: CASSLRTGNTEAFF. CDR3 nucleotides: TGTGCCAGCAGCCTCCGGACAGGGAACACTGAAGCTTTCTTT.

The chain is built from TRBV5-1 and TRBJ1-6; TRBD1 might be the D (5 bases). Germline assignment: CDR1 SGHRS and CDR2 YFSETQ. Trimming stripped 6 bases from V and 8 bases from J, with 18 bases between. The CDR3 consists of 15 residues. The CDR3 sequence: CASTIASPGDSPLHF. DNA of the CDR3: TGCGCCAGCACCATAGCCTCTCCGGGGGATTCACCCCTCCACTTT.

With respect to this clone: One end of the junction is discordant with germline, which a read error may explain. This chain uses TRBV7-9 with TRBJ1-6; D unresolved. The CDR3 contains 18 residues. Germline V gene data show CDR1 as SEHNR and CDR2 as FQNEAQ (reference sequence). In DNA, the CDR3 is TGTGCCAGCAGCTTAGGGCGGGGAGGAGGCTCCTATAATTCACCCCTCCGCTTT. Its protein product is CASSLGRGGGSYNSPLRF.

This clone was observed a few times. The chain uses TRBV10-3 and TRBJ1-5; 9 bases align to TRBD1. CDR1 and CDR2 from the germline V gene are ENHRY and SYGVKD. Losses at the gene ends were 4 bases for V and 3 bases for J; bases not matched to a gene: 4. CDR3 length equals 15 residues. The CDR3 nucleotides are TGTGCCATCAGTGGGGGACAGGGATACAATCAGCCCCAGCATTTT. Translating gives CAISGGQGYNQPQHF.

The gene calls are TRBV19 and TRBJ2-6; 7 bases agree with TRBD1. Losses at the gene ends were 8 bases for V and 0 bases for J; bases not matched to a gene: 1. The CDR3 totals 14 residues. Germline CDR1 LNHDA, CDR2 SQIVND (reference sequence). CDR3 DNA: TGTGCCAGTTACAGGGGCTCTGGGGCCAACGTCCTGACTTTC. This sequence encodes CASYRGSGANVLTF.

A note on this clone: Distinct nucleotide sequences in the sample also encode this CDR3. This chain uses TRBV9 with TRBJ2-3; 11 bases align to TRBD2. The CDR3 has 17 amino acids. J was trimmed by 2 bases and V by 0 bases; bases with no gene match: 5. Germline-derived CDR1 and CDR2 are SGDLS and YYNGEE. CDR3 nucleotide sequence: TGTGCCAGCAGCGTAGGTACTAGCGGGGGAATCACAGATACGCAGTATTTT. It encodes CASSVGTSGGITDTQYF.

The chain employs TRBV19 and TRBJ1-2; D remains ambiguous. Per the germline V gene, CDR1 is LNHDA and CDR2 is SQIVND (reference sequence). V gave up 5 bases and J gave up 4 bases, with 5 bases separating them. CDR3 size: 11 residues. The CDR3 nucleotides are TGTGCCAGTAGTTCCTTCTATGGCTACACCTTC. Amino acid sequence: CASSSFYGYTF.

The chain joins TRBV7-3 to TRBJ2-5; 7 positions agree with TRBD2. This CDR3 is built from 15 residues. Trimming cost V 3 bases and J 5 bases; bases outside gene matches: 9. Germline V gene sequence: CDR1 SGHTA, CDR2 FQGTGA. CDR3 region: CASSFNGGSEETQYF. Written as DNA, the CDR3 is TGTGCCAGCAGCTTCAACGGGGGGTCGGAGGAGACCCAGTACTTC.

The J gene is TRBJ2-5, the V gene TRBV7-3; the D gene is possibly TRBD2 (5 bases). V lost 3 bases, J lost 0 bases, and 8 bases lay in between. Germline CDR1 is SGHTA and CDR2 is FQGTGA. CDR3 size: 14 residues. This CDR3 reads CASSFGGYQETQYF. CDR3 bases: TGTGCCAGCAGCTTCGGAGGATACCAAGAGACCCAGTACTTC.

The chain links TRBV4-1 to TRBJ2-1; 10 bases are shared with TRBD2. The length of the CDR3 is 18 residues. Germline CDR1 and CDR2: MGHRA and YSYEKL. V dropped 5 bases and J dropped 3; count of bases not matched to a gene: 13. CDR3 loop: CASSKGLAEASRYNEQFF. For the CDR3, the DNA is TGCGCCAGCAGCAAAGGACTAGCGGAGGCTTCCCGCTACAATGAGCAGTTCTTC.

This clone has more than one count but fewer than ten. V and J are TRBV5-1 and TRBJ2-5, with 7 bases aligning to TRBD2. V was clipped by 3 bases and J by 0 bases; unmatched bases: 8. CDR1 is SGHRS, CDR2 YFSETQ, per germline. The CDR3 runs 16 residues. The DNA of the CDR3 is TGCGCCAGCAGCTCCGGGGTGGGGGGGGACCAAGAGACCCAGTACTTC. Its protein product is CASSSGVGGDQETQYF.

This clone is a singleton in its sample. V is TRBV18 and J is TRBJ2-7; 10 bases fit TRBD1. Trimming at V came to 4 bases and at J to 6 bases, leaving 3 bases not matched to a gene. The CDR3 contains 13 residues. Germline values: CDR1 KGHSH, CDR2 LQKENI. The CDR3 loop is CASSRQGASEQYV. CDR3 coding DNA: TGTGCCAGCTCACGACAGGGGGCCAGCGAGCAGTACGTC.

This chain connects TRBV6-1 to TRBJ2-3; D is uncertain. Germline assignment: CDR1 MNHNS and CDR2 SASEGT. Trimming cost V 1 base and J 7 bases, with 12 bases left between them. The CDR3 consists of 14 residues. This CDR3 reads CASSEELRSNTQYF. The CDR3 DNA reads as TGTGCCAGCAGTGAAGAACTACGATCCAATACGCAGTATTTT.

This clone was observed once. V gene TRBV9 combines with J gene TRBJ2-1; the D gene is possibly TRBD1 (5 bases). From germline, CDR1 is SGDLS and CDR2 YYNGEE. The CDR3 totals 15 residues. The V end lost 3 bases, the J end lost 1 base, and 11 bases lay between the germline ends. This chain's CDR3 is CASSAQVGSYNEQFF. CDR3 bases: TGTGCCAGCAGCGCACAGGTGGGATCCTACAATGAGCAGTTCTTC.

This chain joins TRBV7-3 and TRBJ2-2; 11 bases are a match to TRBD2. V lost 5 bases to trimming and J lost 6 bases; unmatched junction nucleotides: 5. The CDR3 is made up of 15 amino acids. Germline V gives CDR1 SGHTA, CDR2 FQGTGA. Here the CDR3 DNA reads TGTGCCAGCAGCCCCATAGCGGGAGGGGCCGGGGAGCTGTTTTTT. Protein product: CASSPIAGGAGELFF.

This clone appeared once. The rearrangement joins TRBV7-9 to TRBJ1-4, with D unresolved. The CDR3 spans 17 residues. The V gene lost 2 bases and the J gene lost 7 bases, with 20 bases spanning the gap. The germline V gene has CDR1 SEHNR and CDR2 FQNEAQ (reference sequence). The CDR3 nucleotides read TGTGCCAGCAGCTTATTCGACCCCCCGGGAGTAAGTGAAAAACTGTTTTTT. It is translated as CASSLFDPPGVSEKLFF.

This clone was picked up a small number of times. The rearrangement links TRBV4-2 to TRBJ2-1; possible D gene TRBD1, 6 bases. Trimming removed 0 bases from V and 6 bases from J, with 12 bases in between. CDR1 is LGHNA and CDR2 is YNFKEQ in the germline V gene. The CDR3 runs to 15 residues. The CDR3 protein is CASSQEGGVGNEQFF. The CDR3 region has the DNA TGTGCCAGCAGCCAAGAAGGGGGAGTAGGCAATGAGCAGTTCTTC.

The chain's CDR3 is CASRVDRGNQPQHF. The CDR3 coding sequence is TGTGCCAGCAGGGTAGACAGGGGCAATCAGCCCCAGCATTTT. The chain has TRBV7-2 and TRBJ1-5; 7 bases match TRBD1. Losses at the gene ends were 6 bases for V and 2 bases for J; bases not matched to a gene: 4. This CDR3 region has 14 residues. Germline CDR1 is SGHTA and CDR2 is FQGNSA.

This clone has just a few counts. The chain carries TRBV5-4 and TRBJ2-3; 11 bases match TRBD1. The CDR3 covers 19 residues. The germline V gene encodes CDR1 SGHNT and CDR2 YYREEE (reference sequence). The J segment lost 1 base and the V segment lost 4 bases, leaving 14 bases of the junction unmatched. The CDR3 spells CASSRKGTGGLVGTDTQYF. DNA for the CDR3: TGTGCCAGCAGCCGGAAAGGGACAGGGGGTCTCGTTGGCACAGATACGCAGTATTTT.

This clone was seen a handful of times. The V call is TRBV6-1, the J call TRBJ2-3, with a tentative D call TRBD2 (6 bases). Trimming left V 2 bases short and J 4 bases short, with 13 bases between. Germline assignment: CDR1 MNHNS and CDR2 SASEGT. The CDR3 covers 15 residues. The CDR3 protein is CASSETGVGADTQYF. The CDR3 DNA reads TGTGCCAGCAGTGAAACGGGGGTGGGAGCAGATACGCAGTATTTT.

The V call is TRBV2, the J call TRBJ2-3, with TRBD2 as a possible D gene (6 bases). Germline CDR1 is SNHLY and CDR2 is FYNNEI. The V end lost 7 bases, the J end lost 6 bases, and 17 bases lay between the germline ends. This CDR3 region has 14 residues. The chain's CDR3 is CASKATGAVDTQYF. CDR3 bases: TGTGCCAGCAAGGCGACGGGAGCAGTTGATACGCAGTATTTT.

The chain couples TRBV28 to TRBJ1-1; D uncertain. V was clipped by 3 bases and J by 4 bases, with 9 bases between them. Looked up from germline, CDR1 is MDHEN and CDR2 is SYDVKM. CDR3 length: 13 residues. CDR3 sequence reads: CASSFSAGTEAFF. CDR3 DNA: TGTGCCAGCAGTTTTTCGGCGGGCACTGAAGCTTTCTTT.

The chain combines TRBV5-4 with TRBJ2-2; TRBD2 is a possible D gene (8 bases). Trimming took 2 bases from V and 6 from J, leaving 17 bases between them. The CDR3 sequence is 16 residues long. Germline loops: CDR1 SGHNT, CDR2 YYREEE (reference sequence). This CDR3 reads CASSFGTRGRAGELFF. DNA for the CDR3: TGTGCCAGCAGCTTCGGGACTAGGGGGCGGGCCGGGGAGCTGTTTTTT.